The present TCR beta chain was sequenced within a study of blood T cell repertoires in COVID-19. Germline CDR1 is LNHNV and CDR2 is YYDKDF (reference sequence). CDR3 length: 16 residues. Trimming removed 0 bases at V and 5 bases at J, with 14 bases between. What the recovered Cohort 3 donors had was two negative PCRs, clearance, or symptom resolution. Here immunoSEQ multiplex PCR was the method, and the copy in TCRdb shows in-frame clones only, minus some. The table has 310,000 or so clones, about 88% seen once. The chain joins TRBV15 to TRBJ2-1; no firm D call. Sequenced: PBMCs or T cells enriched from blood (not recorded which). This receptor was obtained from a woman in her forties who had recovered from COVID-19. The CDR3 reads CATSRDGRTVNNEQFF. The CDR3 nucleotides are TGTGCCACCAGCAGAGATGGGCGAACCGTTAACAATGAGCAGTTCTTC. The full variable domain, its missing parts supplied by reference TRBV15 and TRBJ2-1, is DAMVIQNPRYQVTQFGKPVTLSCSQTLNHNVMYWYQQKSSQAPKLLFHYYDKDFNNEADTPDNFQSRRPNTSFCFLDIRSPGLGDTAMYLCATSRDGRTVNNEQFFGPGTRLTVL.